These 16 T cell receptor beta chains originate from one sample sequenced in a study of blood T cell repertoires in COVID-19. Assay: immunoSEQ multiplex PCR; the TCRdb copy retains only in-frame clones and omits some. The sample lists 50,000 to 65,000 clones, approximately 70% seen once, with 51% in the top ten. Sequenced input: PBMCs or T cells enriched from blood (not recorded which). These receptors were collected from a woman aged 60-75 years who had been exposed to COVID-19.

CDR3 loop: CASSPGLSTDTQYF. CDR3 nucleotides: TGTGCCAGCAGCCCTGGACTTAGCACAGATACGCAGTATTTT. V is TRBV9 and J is TRBJ2-3, with a possible D match to TRBD2 (5 bases). Trimming took 4 bases from V and 0 from J, leaving 9 bases between them. Germline CDR1 is SGDLS and CDR2 is YYNGEE. This CDR3 region has 14 residues. The full variable domain, rest sourced from reference TRBV9 and TRBJ2-3, is DSGVTQTPKHLITATGQRVTLRCSPRSGDLSVYWYQQSLDQGLQFLIQYYNGEERAKGNILERFSAQQFPDLHSELNLSSLELGDSALYFCASSPGLSTDTQYFGPGTRLTVL.

The rearrangement uses TRBV18 and TRBJ2-2, with D perhaps matching TRBD1 (6 bases). The CDR3 sequence is 13 residues long. The V end lost 3 bases, the J end lost 7 bases, and 9 bases lay between the germline ends. Germline values: CDR1 KGHSH, CDR2 LQKENI. The CDR3 reads CASSPATGGELFF. CDR3 coding DNA: TGTGCCAGCTCACCGGCGACAGGCGGGGAGCTGTTTTTT.

In DNA form, the CDR3 reads TGCGCCAGCAGCTTGACGTCAGGGGCCTACGAGCAGTACTTC. This encodes CASSLTSGAYEQYF. The chain combines TRBV5-1 with TRBJ2-7, with D tentatively TRBD1 (6 bases). This CDR3 region has 14 residues. Trimming took 1 base from V and 2 from J, leaving 10 bases between them. Germline V gene data show CDR1 as SGHRS and CDR2 as YFSETQ.

Notes on this clone: The sample contains more than one DNA sequence encoding this CDR3. The chain uses TRBV7-6 and TRBJ2-1, with TRBD2 matching over 8 bases. Germline lookup yields CDR1 SGHVS and CDR2 FNYEAQ. The CDR3 covers 15 residues. With V trimmed by 1 base and J by 4 bases, 3 bases remained unmatched. The CDR3, as DNA: TGTGCCAGCAGCTTAGGAACTAGCGGATACAATGAGCAGTTCTTC. This encodes CASSLGTSGYNEQFF.

The sample holds a few counts of this clone. The genes are TRBV7-2 and TRBJ1-3; TRBD1 agrees at 10 bases. Germline values: CDR1 SGHTA, CDR2 FQGNSA. This CDR3 is 14 amino acids long. The CDR3 spells CATGQGGTGNTIYF. DNA of the CDR3: TGTGCGACCGGACAGGGGGGAACTGGAAACACCATATATTTT.

This clone was seen a few times. The chain combines TRBV28 with TRBJ1-4; D remains ambiguous. The CDR3 spans 14 residues. Germline V gives CDR1 MDHEN, CDR2 SYDVKM. V gave up 5 bases and J gave up 7 bases, with 14 bases separating them. The CDR3 spells CASSPAPVREKLFF. The DNA of the CDR3 is TGTGCCAGCAGTCCTGCCCCGGTTCGTGAAAAACTGTTTTTT.

This chain connects TRBV19 to TRBJ1-1; D unclear. The CDR3 length is 14 residues. From germline, CDR1 is LNHDA and CDR2 SQIVND (reference sequence). Deletions cut 5 bases from V and 1 base from J, with 11 bases between. CDR3 protein: CASSDGRPNTEAFF. The CDR3 nucleotides are TGTGCCAGTAGTGACGGCAGGCCGAACACTGAAGCTTTCTTT.

V usage is TRBV2 and J usage is TRBJ1-2, with 7 bases lining up with TRBD1. Germline trimming cut 1 base from V and 5 bases from J; bases unmatched to any gene: 4. The CDR3 is 14 amino acids. The germline gives CDR1 SNHLY, CDR2 FYNNEI. The CDR3 reads CASSEGGQLYGYTF. The DNA of the CDR3 is TGTGCCAGCAGTGAAGGGGGACAGCTTTATGGCTACACCTTC. The full variable domain, rest sourced from reference TRBV2 and TRBJ1-2, is EPEVTQTPSHQVTQMGQEVILRCVPISNHLYFYWYRQILGQKVEFLVSFYNNEISEKSEIFDDQFSVERPDGSNFTLKIRSTKLEDSAMYFCASSEGGQLYGYTFGSGTRLTVV.

This sequence joins TRBV7-9 and TRBJ1-1; 8 nucleotides agree with TRBD1. In germline, CDR1 is SEHNR, CDR2 FQNEAQ (reference sequence). With V trimmed by 5 bases and J by 1 base, 6 bases remained unmatched. The CDR3 has 15 amino acids. The CDR3 sequence: CASSMNRGSNTEAFF. The CDR3 bases are TGTGCCAGCAGCATGAACAGGGGGTCGAACACTGAAGCTTTCTTT.

The chain uses TRBV5-8 and TRBJ1-4; the D gene is possibly TRBD1 (6 bases). The V gene lost 4 bases and the J gene lost 5 bases, with 15 bases spanning the gap. Germline CDR1 and CDR2: SGHTS and YDEGEE. This CDR3 region has 15 residues. The DNA for the CDR3 is TGTGCCAGCAGCGTGGGACAAGTTTTGAATGAAAAACTGTTTTTT. This sequence encodes CASSVGQVLNEKLFF.

The genes are TRBV4-1 and TRBJ1-2; 8 bases match TRBD1. V lost 3 bases, J lost 3 bases, and 9 bases stayed unmatched. Germline CDR1 MGHRA, CDR2 YSYEKL. This CDR3 comprises 16 residues. The DNA of the CDR3 is TGCGCCAGCAGCCACGCCGGGACAGGAGGATACTATGGCTACACCTTC. It codes for CASSHAGTGGYYGYTF.

V usage is TRBV3-1 (or the pseudogene TRBV3-2) and J usage is TRBJ2-5; no clear D gene. The CDR3 runs 13 residues. CDR1 LGHDT and CDR2 YNNKEL come from the germline V gene (reference sequence). Trimming pared 0 bases from V and 4 bases from J, leaving 6 bases between. The CDR3 DNA sequence: TGTGCCAGCAGCCAAGACGGTCTAGAGACCCAGTACTTC. This codes for CASSQDGLETQYF.

The J gene is TRBJ1-4, the V gene TRBV27; possibly TRBD1 for D (6 bases). With 8 bases removed from V and 7 bases from J, the gap between germline ends came to 20 bases. This CDR3 region has 15 residues. CDR1 is MNHEY and CDR2 is SMNVEV in the germline V gene (reference sequence). The CDR3 reads CASASTGTRVEKLFF. As DNA, the CDR3 is TGTGCCAGCGCCTCCACCGGGACAAGGGTTGAAAAACTGTTTTTT.

This clone has a handful of counts. J is TRBJ2-3 and V is TRBV7-2; 10 bases map to TRBD2. With V trimmed by 4 bases and J by 3 bases, 10 bases remained unmatched. This CDR3 is built from 17 residues. In germline, CDR1 is SGHTA, CDR2 FQGNSA. CDR3 sequence reads: CASSSLIAGGSTDTQYF. In DNA, the CDR3 is TGTGCCAGCAGCTCCCTCATAGCGGGGGGAAGTACAGATACGCAGTATTTT.

The chain is built from TRBV5-8 and TRBJ1-5; 8 bases match TRBD1. This CDR3 comprises 16 residues. Germline assignment: CDR1 SGHTS and CDR2 YDEGEE. The trim removed 4 bases at V and 0 bases at J, leaving 6 bases unmatched. The CDR3 DNA follows: TGTGCCAGCAGCCCGACAGGGGATTTTAGCAATCAGCCCCAGCATTTT. Its translation: CASSPTGDFSNQPQHF.

The chain couples TRBV14 to TRBJ2-1; D remains unclear. The CDR3 runs 14 residues. The germline V gene has CDR1 SGHDN and CDR2 FVKESK. V gave up 6 bases and J gave up 1 base, with 10 bases separating them. The CDR3 sequence: CASRGAASYNEQFF. In DNA, the CDR3 is TGTGCCAGCAGAGGTGCGGCTTCCTACAATGAGCAGTTCTTC.